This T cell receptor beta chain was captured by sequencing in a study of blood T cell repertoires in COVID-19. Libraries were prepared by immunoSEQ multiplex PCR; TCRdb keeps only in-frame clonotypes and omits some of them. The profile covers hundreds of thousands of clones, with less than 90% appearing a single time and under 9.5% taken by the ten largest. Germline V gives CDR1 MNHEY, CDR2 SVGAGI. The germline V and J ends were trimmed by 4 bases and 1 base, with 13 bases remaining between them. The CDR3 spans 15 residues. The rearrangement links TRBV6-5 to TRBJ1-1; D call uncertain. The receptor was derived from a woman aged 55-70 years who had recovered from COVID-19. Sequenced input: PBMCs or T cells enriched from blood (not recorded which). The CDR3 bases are TGTGCCAGCAGTTTCTCAGGACTTCAGAACACTGAAGCTTTCTTT. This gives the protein CASSFSGLQNTEAFF.